The clone carrying this T cell receptor (beta chain) was detected only once. The sample is drawn from a study of cytomegalovirus exposure and HLA in healthy donors. Primers for the PCR totalled 60 Vbeta and 13 Jbeta. Libraries were prepared by immunoSEQ multiplex PCR; TCRdb keeps only in-frame clonotypes and omits some of them. This table holds 150,000 to 200,000 clones, just under 80% found once. This clonotype was obtained from a woman between 50 and 59 years old in good health and CMV-seropositive. Sequencing was performed on PBMCs.

This CDR3 is CASSTRTLYNEQFF. For the CDR3, the DNA is TGTGCCAGCAGCACCCGGACACTTTACAATGAGCAGTTCTTC. The chain links TRBV7-2 to TRBJ2-1; tentatively, D is TRBD1 (5 bases). V gave up 5 bases and J gave up 4 bases, with 12 bases separating them. This CDR3 has 14 residues. Germline loops: CDR1 SGHTA, CDR2 FQGNSA.